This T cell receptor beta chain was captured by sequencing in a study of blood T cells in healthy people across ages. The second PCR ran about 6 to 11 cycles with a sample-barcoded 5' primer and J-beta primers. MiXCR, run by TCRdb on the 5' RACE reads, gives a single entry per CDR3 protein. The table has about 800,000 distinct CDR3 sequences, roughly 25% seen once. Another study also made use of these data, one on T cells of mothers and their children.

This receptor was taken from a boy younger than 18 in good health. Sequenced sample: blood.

The CDR3 coding sequence is TGTGCCAGCAGCTTGCTAGTAGCGGGGGGGCCGTCAGAGACCCAGTACTTC. This sequence encodes CASSLLVAGGPSETQYF. This sequence joins TRBV7-9 and TRBJ2-5; 11 positions match TRBD2. Unmatched junction bases numbered 10, after V lost 3 bases and J lost 4 bases. The CDR3 runs 17 residues. The germline V gene encodes CDR1 SEHNR and CDR2 FQNEAQ (reference sequence).